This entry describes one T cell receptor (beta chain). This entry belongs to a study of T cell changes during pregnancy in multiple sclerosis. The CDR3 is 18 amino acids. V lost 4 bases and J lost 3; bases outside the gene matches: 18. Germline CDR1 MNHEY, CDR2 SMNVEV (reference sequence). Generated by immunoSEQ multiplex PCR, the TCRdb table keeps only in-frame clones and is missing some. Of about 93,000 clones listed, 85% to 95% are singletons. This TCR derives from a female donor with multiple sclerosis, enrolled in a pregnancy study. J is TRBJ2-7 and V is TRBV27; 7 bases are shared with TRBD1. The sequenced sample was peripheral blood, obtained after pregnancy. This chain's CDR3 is CASSSLPRTGLADYEQYF. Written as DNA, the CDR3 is TGTGCCAGCAGTTCCCTACCCCGGACAGGTTTGGCGGACTACGAGCAGTACTTC.